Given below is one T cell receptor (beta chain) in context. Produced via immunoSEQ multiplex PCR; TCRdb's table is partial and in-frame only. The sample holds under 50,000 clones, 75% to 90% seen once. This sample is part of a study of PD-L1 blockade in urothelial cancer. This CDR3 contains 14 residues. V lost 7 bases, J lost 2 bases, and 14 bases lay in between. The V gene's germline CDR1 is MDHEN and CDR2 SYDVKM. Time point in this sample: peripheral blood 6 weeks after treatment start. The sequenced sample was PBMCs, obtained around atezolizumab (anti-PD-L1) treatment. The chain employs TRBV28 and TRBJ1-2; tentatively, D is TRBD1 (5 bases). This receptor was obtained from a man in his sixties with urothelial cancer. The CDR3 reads CASISGYRNYGYTF. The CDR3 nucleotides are TGTGCCAGCATTTCTGGGTACAGGAACTATGGCTACACCTTC.